This T cell receptor (beta chain) originates from a study of blood T cell repertoires in COVID-19. Turning to the study itself: Material from acute and convalescent COVID-19 was sourced from the United States, Italy and Spain. Sample material is recorded as cDNA or gDNA derived from T cells, B-cell-depleted T cells, or PBMCs.

The CDR3 runs 13 residues. V lost 7 bases and J 6 bases, leaving 13 bases between the germline ends. In the authors' workflow: Estimates of nucleated cell counts were drawn from the amplification of reference gene primers. Assay: immunoSEQ multiplex PCR; the TCRdb copy retains only in-frame clones and omits some. V, J and clone size are those of that table, while D and trimming were read from the DNA. Of some 290,000 clones listed, about 85% are singletons. The sample was peripheral blood. The chain couples TRBV12-3 or TRBV12-4 to TRBJ1-5; maybe TRBD1 (5 bases). This clonotype was obtained from a man aged 18 to 29 with active or convalescent COVID-19. The CDR3 DNA is TGTGCCAGCATCCCGGGGGAGGGTCAGCCCCAGCATTTT. It is translated as CASIPGEGQPQHF.